Following are 13 T cell receptor beta chains from one sample sequenced in a study of a mutant IDH1 vaccine in newly diagnosed glioma. The time point is: week 11, during vaccination. Every vaccine dose comprised 300 ug of mutant IDH1 20-mer peptide plus topical imiquimod. These receptors' antigens are unknown. Sequenced by immunoSEQ multiplex PCR; TCRdb stores in-frame clones only, minus some. The data hold tens of thousands of clones, with about four fifths observed a single time. The sample here was PBMCs, taken from a glioma patient whose treatment included an IDH1 peptide vaccine. These receptors originate from a woman between 50 and 59 years old with glioma.

This chain uses TRBV30 with TRBJ2-3, with no clear D. Germline CDR1 GTSNPN, CDR2 SVGIG (reference sequence). V lost 2 bases and J 2 bases, leaving 8 bases between the germline ends. CDR3 size: 13 residues. CDR3 DNA sequence: TGTGCCTGGAGTCAAGGATTCACAGATACGCAGTATTTT. Translation: CAWSQGFTDTQYF.

The chain employs TRBV7-2 and TRBJ1-3, with D possibly being TRBD1 (6 bases). Germline CDR1 is SGHTA and CDR2 is FQGNSA. V lost 1 base to trimming and J lost 2 bases, with 12 bases between them. This CDR3 comprises 16 residues. CDR3 in DNA: TGTGCCAGCAGCTTAGTCCCGTCAGGGGCTGGAAACACCATATATTTT. It specifies CASSLVPSGAGNTIYF. Filled out from reference TRBV7-2 and TRBJ1-3, the complete variable domain reads GAGVSQSPSNKVTEKGKDVELRCDPISGHTALYWYRQSLGQGLEFLIYFQGNSAPDKSGLPSDRFSAERTGGSVSTLTIQRTQQEDSAVYLCASSLVPSGAGNTIYFGEGSWLTVV.

The rearrangement joins TRBV7-2 to TRBJ1-5; possible D gene TRBD1, 5 bases. Trimming removed 4 bases from V and 7 bases from J, with 11 bases in between. The germline gives CDR1 SGHTA, CDR2 FQGNSA. The CDR3 length is 13 residues. The CDR3 is CASSSGRVQPQHF. CDR3 sequence (DNA): TGTGCCAGCAGCTCAGGCAGGGTACAGCCCCAGCATTTT.

This clone was picked up a small number of times. The rearrangement uses TRBV7-2 and TRBJ2-2; no firm D call. The CDR3 totals 12 residues. CDR1 is SGHTA, CDR2 FQGNSA, per germline. V was shortened by 4 bases and J by 3 bases, with 3 bases between the two germline ends. As DNA, the CDR3 is TGTGCCAGCAGCTCGGACACCGGGGAGCTGTTTTTT. Encoded protein: CASSSDTGELFF. The full variable domain, with the rest looked up from reference TRBV7-2 and TRBJ2-2, is GAGVSQSPSNKVTEKGKDVELRCDPISGHTALYWYRQSLGQGLEFLIYFQGNSAPDKSGLPSDRFSAERTGGSVSTLTIQRTQQEDSAVYLCASSSDTGELFFGEGSRLTVL.

The genes are TRBV4-1 and TRBJ1-1, with 7 bases aligning to TRBD1. This CDR3 spans 17 amino acids. Germline trimming cut 1 base from V and 2 bases from J; bases unmatched to any gene: 10. The germline CDR1 and CDR2 sequences are MGHRA and YSYEKL. In DNA, the CDR3 is TGCGCCAGCAGCCAAGCGGTCCCGGGACAGATAAACACTGAAGCTTTCTTT. Translation: CASSQAVPGQINTEAFF.

The chain combines TRBV5-4 with TRBJ1-5, with a possible D match to TRBD1 (5 bases). Trimming shortened V by 0 bases and J by 4 bases, and 11 bases separated the two germline ends. The CDR3 totals 15 residues. Germline lookup yields CDR1 SGHNT and CDR2 YYREEE (reference sequence). Here the CDR3 DNA reads TGTGCCAGCAGCTTGGGGCAGGGCTCGAATCAGCCCCAGCATTTT. Its translation is CASSLGQGSNQPQHF.

The rearrangement joins TRBV5-1 to TRBJ1-1; 9 nucleotides line up with TRBD1. With 4 bases clipped from V and 5 bases from J, the junction kept 15 bases outside the gene matches. The germline V gene has CDR1 SGHRS and CDR2 YFSETQ. This CDR3 has 17 amino acids. CDR3: CASSPGQGSQFATEAFF. The CDR3 DNA reads TGCGCCAGCAGCCCTGGACAGGGGTCCCAGTTCGCGACTGAAGCTTTCTTT.

This clone appeared a few times. The chain joins TRBV19 to TRBJ2-3; perhaps TRBD2 as D (5 bases). Germline V gene lookup returns CDR1 LNHDA and CDR2 SQIVND (reference sequence). The V gene lost 1 base and the J gene lost 4 bases, with 9 bases spanning the gap. The CDR3 extends over 14 amino acids. CDR3 in DNA: TGTGCCAGTAGTATAGCGCGGGCCGCAGATACGCAGTATTTT. As protein: CASSIARAADTQYF.

This chain links TRBV5-1 with TRBJ1-5; D gene ambiguous. V was pared by 3 bases and J by 3 bases, with 7 bases between. This CDR3 is 13 amino acids long. The germline V gene encodes CDR1 SGHRS and CDR2 YFSETQ. The CDR3 loop is CASSYGFNQPQHF. Written as DNA, the CDR3 is TGCGCCAGCAGCTACGGATTCAATCAGCCCCAGCATTTT. Full variable domain (missing parts from reference TRBV5-1 and TRBJ1-5): KAGVTQTPRYLIKTRGQQVTLSCSPISGHRSVSWYQQTPGQGLQFLFEYFSETQRNKGNFPGRFSGRQFSNSRSEMNVSTLELGDSALYLCASSYGFNQPQHFGDGTRLSIL.

The chain couples TRBV27 to TRBJ1-1; no clear D. Germline V gene lookup returns CDR1 MNHEY and CDR2 SMNVEV (reference sequence). Trimming shortened V by 5 bases and J by 3 bases, and 13 bases separated the two germline ends. The CDR3 length is 14 residues. The CDR3 DNA reads as TGTGCCAGCAGTCTAACCCGGACCTACACTGAAGCTTTCTTT. Its protein is CASSLTRTYTEAFF.

The V and J genes are TRBV5-6 and TRBJ1-6; D perhaps matches TRBD1 (6 bases). The CDR3 loop spans 17 amino acids. Germline CDR1 is SGHDT and CDR2 is YYEEEE. V lost 0 bases and J 7 bases, leaving 17 bases between the germline ends. CDR3 amino acids: CASSLGEGGPNNSPLHF. The CDR3, as DNA: TGTGCCAGCAGCTTGGGCGAAGGGGGTCCGAACAATTCACCCCTCCACTTT.

The chain recombines TRBV5-1 with TRBJ2-6; TRBD2 might be the D (6 bases). Germline lookup yields CDR1 SGHRS and CDR2 YFSETQ. This CDR3 has 16 residues. Trimming took off 0 bases at V and 0 bases at J, with 7 bases between the two ends. DNA for the CDR3: TGCGCCAGCAGCTTGGGGAGGGCCTCTGGGGCCAACGTCCTGACTTTC. This encodes CASSLGRASGANVLTF. The variable domain in full, completed from reference TRBV5-1 and TRBJ2-6, reads KAGVTQTPRYLIKTRGQQVTLSCSPISGHRSVSWYQQTPGQGLQFLFEYFSETQRNKGNFPGRFSGRQFSNSRSEMNVSTLELGDSALYLCASSLGRASGANVLTFGAGSRLTVL.

The rearrangement joins TRBV14 to TRBJ1-2; D remains ambiguous. V was shortened by 4 bases and J by 5 bases, with 8 bases between the two germline ends. CDR1 SGHDN and CDR2 FVKESK come from the germline V gene. This CDR3 comprises 12 residues. The CDR3 protein is CASSRPSYGYTF. The CDR3 DNA is TGTGCCAGCAGCCGACCGTCGTATGGCTACACCTTC. Together with reference TRBV14 and TRBJ1-2, the CDR3 gives the full variable domain: EAGVTQFPSHSVIEKGQTVTLRCDPISGHDNLYWYRRVMGKEIKFLLHFVKESKQDESGMPNNRFLAERTGGTYSTLKVQPAELEDSGVYFCASSRPSYGYTFGSGTRLTVV.